One and the same sample provided the 18 T cell receptor beta chains below, sequenced in a study of blood T cell repertoires in COVID-19. TCRdb's table, derived via immunoSEQ multiplex PCR, lists solely in-frame clones and lacks some. The sample yields about 400,000 clones, roughly 87% seen once. Sequencing used PBMCs or T cells enriched from blood (not recorded which). The receptors were gathered from a woman aged 40 to 49 with acute COVID-19.

This chain links TRBV5-8 with TRBJ2-7, with no clear D. CDR1 SGHTS and CDR2 YDEGEE come from the germline V gene. V shed 1 base and J shed 6 bases, with 8 bases lying between them. This CDR3 spans 12 amino acids. The CDR3 nucleotides are TGTGCCAGCAGCTTGTACTTTTCCGAGCAGTACTTC. Residues: CASSLYFSEQYF.

The table lists this clone with a count of one. The gene calls are TRBV7-9 and TRBJ1-4; D is perhaps TRBD1 (6 bases). Germline CDR1 reads SEHNR; CDR2 reads FQNEAQ (reference sequence). The CDR3 runs to 15 residues. Trimming took 3 bases from V and 9 from J, leaving 17 bases between them. The CDR3 region has the DNA TGTGCCAGCAGCTTTGAGAGGGACATGCCTAAAAAACTGTTTTTT. Its protein product is CASSFERDMPKKLFF. Using reference TRBV7-9 and TRBJ1-4 for the parts outside the CDR3, the full variable domain is DTGVSQNPRHKITKRGQNVTFRCDPISEHNRLYWYRQTLGQGPEFLTYFQNEAQLEKSRLLSDRFSAERPKGSFSTLEIQRTEQGDSAMYLCASSFERDMPKKLFFGSGTQLSVL.

The genes are TRBV5-6 and TRBJ1-1; possibly TRBD1 for D (6 bases). Between the trimmed V and J ends, which lost 4 bases and 9 bases, there was a span of 13 bases. This CDR3 contains 12 residues. CDR1 and CDR2 from the germline V gene are SGHDT and YYEEEE. CDR3 in DNA: TGTGCCAGCAGCACAGGGTGGGGACAAGCTTTCTTT. It encodes CASSTGWGQAFF.

The CDR3 DNA reads as TGTGCCGGAACGAGGAGGGAAAGTGATGGCTACACCTTC. Its translation is CAGTRRESDGYTF. V and J are TRBV2 and TRBJ1-2; unclear D gene. CDR3 length: 13 amino acids. V lost 11 bases and J lost 6, with 19 bases in between. Germline lookup yields CDR1 SNHLY and CDR2 FYNNEI.

The chain couples TRBV24-1 to TRBJ2-1, with 16 bases lining up with TRBD2. The CDR3 has 17 residues. The germline V gene has CDR1 KGHDR and CDR2 SFDVKD. With V trimmed by 2 bases and J by 8 bases, 5 bases remained unmatched. CDR3: CATSDWSGTSGGDEQFF. CDR3 DNA sequence: TGTGCCACCAGTGATTGGTCCGGGACTAGCGGGGGGGATGAGCAGTTCTTC.

This sequence joins TRBV5-6 and TRBJ2-7; D might be TRBD2 (5 bases). This CDR3 spans 14 amino acids. Deletions cut 0 bases from V and 6 bases from J, with 13 bases between. Germline loops: CDR1 SGHDT, CDR2 YYEEEE. The chain's CDR3 is CASSLVPSGGEQYF. CDR3 in DNA: TGTGCCAGCAGCTTGGTACCGAGCGGCGGCGAGCAGTACTTC.

The gene calls are TRBV2 and TRBJ2-2; TRBD1 is a possible D gene (6 bases). V was cut by 10 bases and J by 0 bases, with 15 bases left in between. The length of the CDR3 is 15 residues. Germline assignment: CDR1 SNHLY and CDR2 FYNNEI. CDR3 loop: CATKTDRTNTGELFF. Written as DNA, the CDR3 is TGTGCCACCAAAACCGACAGGACGAACACCGGGGAGCTGTTTTTT. The variable domain in full, with the rest retrieved from reference TRBV2 and TRBJ2-2, is EPEVTQTPSHQVTQMGQEVILRCVPISNHLYFYWYRQILGQKVEFLVSFYNNEISEKSEIFDDQFSVERPDGSNFTLKIRSTKLEDSAMYFCATKTDRTNTGELFFGEGSRLTVL.

V and J are TRBV2 and TRBJ1-3, with 8 bases aligning to TRBD1. J gave up 2 bases and V 6 bases, and 3 bases lay outside the gene matches. Germline V CDR1 and CDR2: SNHLY, FYNNEI. There are 14 residues in the CDR3. The CDR3 sequence is CASSEQGAGNTIYF. As DNA, the CDR3 is TGTGCCAGCAGCGAACAGGGGGCTGGAAACACCATATATTTT.

The chain combines TRBV4-2 with TRBJ1-2, with D maybe TRBD1 (6 bases). V was trimmed by 0 bases and J by 2 bases, leaving 10 bases between them. CDR1 is LGHNA, CDR2 YNFKEQ, per germline. This CDR3 spans 15 amino acids. The CDR3: CASSQEAGANYGYTF. CDR3 DNA sequence: TGTGCCAGCAGCCAAGAGGCAGGGGCCAACTATGGCTACACCTTC.

The chain carries TRBV24-1 and TRBJ2-7; TRBD2 might be the D (6 bases). The V end lost 5 bases, the J end lost 3 bases, and 19 bases lay between the germline ends. CDR3 length equals 16 residues. Germline V gene lookup returns CDR1 KGHDR and CDR2 SFDVKD. CDR3 bases: TGTGCCACCAGTGCGCCACCATCCGGGGGAAACTACGAGCAGTACTTC. Protein sequence: CATSAPPSGGNYEQYF.

This clone was recorded once. The CDR3 loop is CASSSTGTANTGELFF. The DNA for the CDR3 is TGTGCCAGCAGCTCTACCGGGACAGCGAACACCGGGGAGCTGTTTTTT. The V call is TRBV7-6, the J call TRBJ2-2, with 7 bases aligning to TRBD1. Germline-derived CDR1 and CDR2 are SGHVS and FNYEAQ. The CDR3 spans 16 residues. V dropped 4 bases and J dropped 0; count of bases not matched to a gene: 5.

The table lists this clone with a count of one. CDR3 residues: CASSPPAGRYTEAFF. The CDR3 DNA reads TGTGCCAGCAGCCCCCCGGCTGGGAGATATACTGAAGCTTTCTTT. The gene calls are TRBV3-1 (or the pseudogene TRBV3-2) and TRBJ1-1; D not certain. This CDR3 is 15 amino acids long. The V gene lost 4 bases and the J gene lost 5 bases, with 17 bases spanning the gap. The V gene's germline CDR1 is LGHDT and CDR2 YNNKEL (reference sequence).

The rearrangement uses TRBV30 and TRBJ1-5, with a possible D match to TRBD1 (5 bases). The CDR3 is made up of 15 amino acids. The V end was cut by 2 bases, the J end by 1 base, with 12 bases between. The germline V gene encodes CDR1 GTSNPN and CDR2 SVGIG (reference sequence). CDR3 in amino acids: CAWSKGARSNQPQHF. DNA of the CDR3: TGTGCCTGGAGTAAAGGGGCGCGGAGCAATCAGCCCCAGCATTTT.

This clone was seen only a few times. The chain joins TRBV7-9 to TRBJ1-1; the D is unclear. Trimming stripped 5 bases from V and 2 bases from J, with 9 bases between. The CDR3 is 13 residues long. The germline CDR1 and CDR2 sequences are SEHNR and FQNEAQ (reference sequence). CDR3: CASSAERNTEAFF. CDR3 sequence (DNA): TGTGCCAGCAGCGCGGAAAGAAACACTGAAGCTTTCTTT.

CDR3 protein: CASSQVLVGEQYF. For the CDR3, the DNA is TGTGCCAGCAGCCAAGTACTAGTCGGCGAGCAGTACTTC. This chain connects TRBV3-1 (or the pseudogene TRBV3-2) to TRBJ2-7; maybe TRBD2 (5 bases). Germline V CDR1 and CDR2: LGHDT, YNNKEL (reference sequence). The CDR3 sequence is 13 residues long. V was shortened by 1 base and J by 6 bases, with 10 bases between the two germline ends.

The chain uses TRBV25-1 and TRBJ2-5, with D perhaps matching TRBD1 (6 bases). V was shortened by 8 bases and J by 3 bases, with 19 bases between the two germline ends. Per the germline V gene, CDR1 is MGHDK and CDR2 is SYGVNS. The CDR3 is 15 amino acids. The CDR3 reads CASRPAGESEETQYF. The CDR3 DNA reads as TGTGCCAGCCGTCCGGCAGGGGAAAGTGAAGAGACCCAGTACTTC.

This chain uses TRBV7-9 with TRBJ2-3, with no clear D. The CDR3 has 15 amino acids. Trimming stripped 3 bases from V and 1 base from J, with 11 bases between. CDR1 is SEHNR, CDR2 FQNEAQ, per germline (reference sequence). The CDR3 region has the DNA TGTGCCAGCAGCTTTAGCCTGGTCGGCACAGATACGCAGTATTTT. Translating gives CASSFSLVGTDTQYF.

This chain joins TRBV24-1 and TRBJ2-3, with D maybe TRBD2 (5 bases). The V gene lost 2 bases and the J gene lost 6 bases, with 11 bases spanning the gap. CDR3 length equals 14 residues. The germline V gene has CDR1 KGHDR and CDR2 SFDVKD. Here the CDR3 DNA reads TGTGCCACCAGTGATTCGATTGGACTGGATACGCAGTATTTT. Translating it yields CATSDSIGLDTQYF.